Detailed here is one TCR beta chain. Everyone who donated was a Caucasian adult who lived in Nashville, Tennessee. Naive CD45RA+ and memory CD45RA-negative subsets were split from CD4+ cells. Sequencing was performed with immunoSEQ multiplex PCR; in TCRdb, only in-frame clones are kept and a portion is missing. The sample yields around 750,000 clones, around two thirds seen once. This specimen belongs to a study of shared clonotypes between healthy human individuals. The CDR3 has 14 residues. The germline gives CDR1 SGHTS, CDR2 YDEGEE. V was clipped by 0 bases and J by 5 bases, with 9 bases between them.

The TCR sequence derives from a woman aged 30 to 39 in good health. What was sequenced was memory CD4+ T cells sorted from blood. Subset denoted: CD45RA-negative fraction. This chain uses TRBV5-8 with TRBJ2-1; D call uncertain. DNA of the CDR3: TGTGCCAGCAGCTTGGGGTCTGTTGACAATGAGCAGTTCTTC. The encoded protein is CASSLGSVDNEQFF.